Sequencing of this T cell receptor beta chain was carried out in a study of blood T cell repertoires in COVID-19 (dated by TCRdb to between 2020 and 2021). Study-level background: Collaborator samples came from the United States, Italy and Spain and covered acute and convalescent phases of COVID-19. The material from the prospective study consisted of cDNA or gDNA derived from T cells, B-cell-depleted T cells, or PBMCs. Subjects who had been exposed to COVID-19, were actively infected with it, or had recovered from it provided the deeply sampled blood TCRbeta repertoires that made up the dataset. The repertoires were made available in a free public database intended to serve as a resource for research on the immune response to SARS-CoV-2. The samples were drawn from two sources: the first 160 participants of the ongoing ImmuneRACE study, and 1,254 subjects contributed by 6 global collaborators. A de-identified subject ID, COVID-19 status, age in years and sex were almost always included in the sample metadata. Where HLA class I and class II types were available, the types were taken from metadata supplied by the sample provider, not from assay-based typing.

Broad study findings and their caveats: The amount of clinical and demographic metadata varied by source and participant and was provided uncurated.

The immunoSEQ Assay, a bias-controlled multiplex PCR, was used to amplify TCRbeta CDR3 regions from genomic DNA. The authors processed their data as follows. Nucleated cell counts per sample were estimated from amplification of reference gene primers within the assay. Sequence reads were collapsed and filtered to measure the absolute abundance of every unique TCRbeta CDR3 rearrangement. Productive Simpson clonality was computed per sample as the square root of Simpson's diversity index over productive rearrangements. The table comes from immuneACCESS by way of TCRdb, which keeps in-frame sequences with V and J called. Part of the clones is missing from these tables; in studies checked, under half for an unresolved V gene and the rest for unknown reasons. D and trimming were read from the DNA, whereas the V and J calls and clone size are those reported in that table. The table for this sample lists about 180,000 clones; about 88% of them were counted only once. Around 7% of the sample lies in the top ten.

The sample holds a few counts of this clone. Its antigen remains unidentified. Within one base of it there is no much larger clone, and no base qualities were kept. Participants in the prospective study were aged about 18 to 100 years, lived in 20 to 30 United States geographic areas, and enrolled through a virtual design. In the prospective study, cohorts were assigned on the basis of participant-reported clinical history obtained from a screening survey and a study questionnaire. Recovered participants in ImmuneRACE Cohort 3 were defined as having two consecutive negative NP/OP PCR tests, clearance from a healthcare professional, or resolution of symptoms. Each participant in the prospective study had whole blood, serum and a nasopharyngeal or oropharyngeal swab collected by mobile phlebotomists. Participants in the prospective study had the option to provide additional blood draws and questionnaires over a roughly 2-month period. Blood samples from the prospective study were shipped frozen or at room temperature prior to DNA extraction.

The CDR3 holds 15 amino acids from the cysteine to the phenylalanine. The kept DNA is CDR3 alone, 45 bases in frame from the first base. For this chain, trimming is 2 bases at the V end and 8 bases at the J end, and the number of junction bases without a gene match is 6. From the germline V gene, CDR1 is MDHEN and CDR2 is SYDVKM. The origin of this receptor is a woman between 45 and 60 years old who had recovered from COVID-19. The rearrangement joined TRBV28 to TRBJ2-1, with 10 central nucleotides matching TRBD2. Sequenced: PBMCs or T cells enriched from blood (not recorded which). CDR3 protein: CASSLASGGLDEQFF. The nucleotides are TGTGCCAGCAGTTTAGCTAGCGGGGGTCTTGATGAGCAGTTCTTC.